This T cell receptor beta chain derives from a study of response to subunit inactivated influenza vaccine. General study points: Authors proposed each seasonal influenza vaccination draws in few new T cells.

The CDR3 has 14 residues. Trimming removed 11 bases from V and 3 bases from J, with 16 bases in between. The germline V gene has CDR1 SEHNR and CDR2 FQNEAQ (reference sequence). Of note for this clonotype: Its target is not known.

TCRdb re-analysed the RT-PCR reads in MiXCR, keeping a single row per CDR3 protein. The table includes roughly 190,000 distinct CDR3 sequences, approximately 12% detected once. This same sample was also part of a study on T cells expressing NK-cell markers. That source adds: UMI-tagged 5'RACE template switching yielded the TCR beta cDNA. Several experiments employed an anti-gamma-delta TCR antibody to confine sorting to alpha-beta TCR T cells. In over 5 donors, dominant CD3+CD56+NKG2C+ clonotypes ranked among the top 10 CD8+ clonotypes. The leading position in the CD3+CD56-NKG2C+ fraction of a few donors also went to these clonotypes.

The receptor's source is a man aged 50-59 years who received an inactivated influenza vaccine. This material consisted of CD8+ T cells sorted from PBMCs, taken roughly 13 days after vaccination. The V and J genes are TRBV7-9 and TRBJ2-2; D is possibly TRBD1 (6 bases). The chain's CDR3 is CAGWAGADTGELFF. CDR3 bases: TGTGCCGGCTGGGCAGGGGCCGACACCGGGGAGCTGTTTTTT.